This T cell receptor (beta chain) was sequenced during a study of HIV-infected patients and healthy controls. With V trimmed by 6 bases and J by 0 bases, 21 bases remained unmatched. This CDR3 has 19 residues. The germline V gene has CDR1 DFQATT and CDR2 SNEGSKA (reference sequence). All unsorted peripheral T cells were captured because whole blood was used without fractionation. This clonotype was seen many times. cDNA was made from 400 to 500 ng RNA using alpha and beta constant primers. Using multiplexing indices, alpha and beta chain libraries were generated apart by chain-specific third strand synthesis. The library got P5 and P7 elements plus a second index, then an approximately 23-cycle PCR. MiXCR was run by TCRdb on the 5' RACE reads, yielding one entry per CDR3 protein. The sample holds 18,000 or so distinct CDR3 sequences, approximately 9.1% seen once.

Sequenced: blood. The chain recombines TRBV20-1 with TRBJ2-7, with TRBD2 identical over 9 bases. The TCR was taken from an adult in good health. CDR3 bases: TGCAGTGCGTACAGTGCTAGAGGTGTCGGCGGGAGGGCCTCCTACGAGCAGTACTTC. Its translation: CSAYSARGVGGRASYEQYF.